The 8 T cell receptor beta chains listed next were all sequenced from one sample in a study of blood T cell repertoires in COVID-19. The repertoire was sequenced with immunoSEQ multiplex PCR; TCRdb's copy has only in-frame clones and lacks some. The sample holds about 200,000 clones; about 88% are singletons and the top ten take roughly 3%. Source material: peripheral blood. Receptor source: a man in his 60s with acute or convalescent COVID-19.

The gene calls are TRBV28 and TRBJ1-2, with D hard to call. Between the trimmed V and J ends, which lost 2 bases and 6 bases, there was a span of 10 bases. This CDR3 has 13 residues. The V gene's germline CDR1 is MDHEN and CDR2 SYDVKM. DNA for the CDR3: TGTGCCAGCAGTTTAGTTGAGATCCATGGCTACACCTTC. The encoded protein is CASSLVEIHGYTF.

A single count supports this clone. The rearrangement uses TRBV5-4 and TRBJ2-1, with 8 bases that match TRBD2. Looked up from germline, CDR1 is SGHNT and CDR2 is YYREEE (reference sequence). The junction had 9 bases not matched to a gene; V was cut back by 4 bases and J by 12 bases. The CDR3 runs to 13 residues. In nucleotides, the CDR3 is TGTGCCAGCAGCATCCGGGACGGGACTAGGCAGTTCTTC. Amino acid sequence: CASSIRDGTRQFF.

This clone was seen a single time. The CDR3 region has the DNA TGTGCCAGTAGTATCGGACAGGGGACTTACGAGCAGTACTTC. Translating it yields CASSIGQGTYEQYF. The J gene is TRBJ2-7, the V gene TRBV19; 9 bases are a match to TRBD1. The CDR3 spans 14 residues. V shed 3 bases and J 4 bases; nucleotides not matched to a gene: 4. The germline V gene encodes CDR1 LNHDA and CDR2 SQIVND (reference sequence).

The CDR3 loop is CASSLAPALAVTPYEQYF. CDR3 DNA sequence: TGTGCCAGCAGCTTGGCACCCGCCCTAGCGGTAACCCCCTACGAGCAGTACTTC. The rearrangement joins TRBV5-5 to TRBJ2-7, with TRBD2 identical over 7 bases. The CDR3 covers 18 residues. Per germline, CDR1 SGHKS and CDR2 YYEKEE (reference sequence). The V segment lost 0 bases and the J segment 2 bases; nucleotides outside the gene matches: 14.

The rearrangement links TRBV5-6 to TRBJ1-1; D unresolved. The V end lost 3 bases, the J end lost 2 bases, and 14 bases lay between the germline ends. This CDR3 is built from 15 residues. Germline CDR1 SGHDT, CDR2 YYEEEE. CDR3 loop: CASSSGGRPNTEAFF. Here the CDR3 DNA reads TGTGCCAGCAGCTCGGGAGGACGGCCCAACACTGAAGCTTTCTTT.

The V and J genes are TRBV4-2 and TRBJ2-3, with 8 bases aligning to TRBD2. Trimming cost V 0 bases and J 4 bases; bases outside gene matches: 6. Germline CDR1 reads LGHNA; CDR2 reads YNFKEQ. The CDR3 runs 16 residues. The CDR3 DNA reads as TGTGCCAGCAGCCAAGAATGGCGGGGGGTCCCAGATACGCAGTATTTT. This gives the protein CASSQEWRGVPDTQYF.

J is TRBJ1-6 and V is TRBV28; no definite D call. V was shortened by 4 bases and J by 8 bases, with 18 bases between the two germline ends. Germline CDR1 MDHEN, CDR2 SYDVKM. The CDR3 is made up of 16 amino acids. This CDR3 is CASSYLPGRPDSPLHF. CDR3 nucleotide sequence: TGTGCCAGCAGTTACCTCCCCGGGAGGCCCGATTCACCCCTCCACTTT.

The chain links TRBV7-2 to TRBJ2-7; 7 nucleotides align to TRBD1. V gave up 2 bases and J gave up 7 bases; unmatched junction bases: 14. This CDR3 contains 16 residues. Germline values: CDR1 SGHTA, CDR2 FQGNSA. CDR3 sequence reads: CASSLRIRHRGGEQYF. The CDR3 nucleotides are TGTGCCAGCAGCTTAAGAATTCGTCACAGGGGCGGGGAGCAGTACTTC.